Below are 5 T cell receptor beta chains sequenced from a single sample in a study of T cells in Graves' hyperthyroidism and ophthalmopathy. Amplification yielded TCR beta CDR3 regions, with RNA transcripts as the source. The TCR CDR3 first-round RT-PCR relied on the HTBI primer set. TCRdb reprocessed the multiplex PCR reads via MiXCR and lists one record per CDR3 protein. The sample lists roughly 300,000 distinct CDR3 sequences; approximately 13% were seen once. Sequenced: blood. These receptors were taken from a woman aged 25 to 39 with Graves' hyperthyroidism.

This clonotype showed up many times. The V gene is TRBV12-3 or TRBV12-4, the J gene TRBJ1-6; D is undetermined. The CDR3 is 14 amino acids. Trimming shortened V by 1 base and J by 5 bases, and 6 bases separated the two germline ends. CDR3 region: CASSLGQNNSPLHF. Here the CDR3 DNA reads TGTGCCAGCAGTTTAGGTCAAAATAATTCACCCCTCCACTTT.

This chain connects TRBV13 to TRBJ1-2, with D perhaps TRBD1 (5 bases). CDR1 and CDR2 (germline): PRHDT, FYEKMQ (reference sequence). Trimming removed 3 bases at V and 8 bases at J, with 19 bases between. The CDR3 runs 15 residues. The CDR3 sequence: CASSFKSEGEKGYTF. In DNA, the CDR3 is TGTGCCAGCAGCTTTAAATCGGAAGGGGAGAAGGGCTACACCTTC.

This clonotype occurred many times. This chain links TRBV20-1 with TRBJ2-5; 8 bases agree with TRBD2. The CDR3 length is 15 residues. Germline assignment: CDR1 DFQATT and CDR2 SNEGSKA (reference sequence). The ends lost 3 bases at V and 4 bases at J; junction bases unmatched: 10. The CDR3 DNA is TGCAGTGCTAGCCAAGATAGCGGGACTTTAGAGACCCAGTACTTC. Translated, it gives CSASQDSGTLETQYF.

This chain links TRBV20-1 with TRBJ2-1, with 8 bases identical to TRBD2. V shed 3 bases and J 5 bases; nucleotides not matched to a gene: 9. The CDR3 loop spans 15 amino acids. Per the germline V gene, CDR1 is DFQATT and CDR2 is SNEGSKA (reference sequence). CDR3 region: CSARDGRARDNEQFF. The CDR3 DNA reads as TGCAGTGCTAGGGACGGGAGGGCCAGGGACAATGAGCAGTTCTTC.

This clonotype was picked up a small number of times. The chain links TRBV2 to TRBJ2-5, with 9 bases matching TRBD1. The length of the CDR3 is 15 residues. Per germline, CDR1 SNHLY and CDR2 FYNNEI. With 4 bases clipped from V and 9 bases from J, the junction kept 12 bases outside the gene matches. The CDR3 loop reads CASSGKGQGGGAQYF. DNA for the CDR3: TGTGCCAGCAGTGGGAAGGGACAGGGTGGGGGGGCCCAGTACTTC.